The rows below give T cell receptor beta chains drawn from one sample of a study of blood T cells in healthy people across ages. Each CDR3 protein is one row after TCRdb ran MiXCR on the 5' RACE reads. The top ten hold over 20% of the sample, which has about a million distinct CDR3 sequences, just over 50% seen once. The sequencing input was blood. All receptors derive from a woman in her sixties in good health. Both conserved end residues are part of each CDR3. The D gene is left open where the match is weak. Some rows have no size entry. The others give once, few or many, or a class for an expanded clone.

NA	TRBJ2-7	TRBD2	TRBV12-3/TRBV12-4	TGTGCCAGCAACCTACTAGCGGGATTTGTCGAGCAGTACTTC	CASNLLAGFVEQYF
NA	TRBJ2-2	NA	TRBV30	TGTGCCTGGAGAGGCGGGGAGCTGTTTTTT	CAWRGGELFF
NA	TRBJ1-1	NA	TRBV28	TGTGCCATTCGAATAAACACTGAAGCTTTCTTT	CAIRINTEAFF
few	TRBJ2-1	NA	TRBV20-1	TGCAGTGCAAGACGATTAGTTGAGCAGTTCTTC	CSARRLVEQFF
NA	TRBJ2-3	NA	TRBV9	TGTGCCAGCAGCGTAGAGGGGGTTCAACCAGATACGCAGTATTTT	CASSVEGVQPDTQYF
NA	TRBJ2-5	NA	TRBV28	TGTGCCAGCAGTGCCGTAGGGGAGGGGGAAGAGACCCAGTACTTC	CASSAVGEGEETQYF
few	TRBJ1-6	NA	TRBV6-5	TGTGCCAGCAGTTACGGAACTTATTCACCCCTCCACTTT	CASSYGTYSPLHF
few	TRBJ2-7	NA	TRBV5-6	TGTGCCAGCAGCATCGGACTCTGGAACCACGAGCAGTACTTC	CASSIGLWNHEQYF
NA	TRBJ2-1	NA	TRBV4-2	TGTGCCAGCTCGGAAATGGCCGGCAATGAGCAGTTCTTC	CASSEMAGNEQFF
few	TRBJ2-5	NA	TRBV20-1	TGCAGTGCTAGAGTTTCAGGTCTCCAAGAGACCCAGTACTTC	CSARVSGLQETQYF
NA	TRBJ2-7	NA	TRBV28	TGTGCCAGCAGCCCCAGGGTCGAGCAGTACTTC	CASSPRVEQYF
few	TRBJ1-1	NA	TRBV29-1	TGCAGCGTCCCAAGGGGTGCGGGAGCTTTCTTT	CSVPRGAGAFF
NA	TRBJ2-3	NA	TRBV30	TGTGCCTGGAGTGTACGAAGGGACGCAGATACGCAGTATTTT	CAWSVRRDADTQYF
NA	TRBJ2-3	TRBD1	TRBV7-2	TGTGCCAGCAGCGGAGTAGGGACAGGGCACCCCACAGATGCGCAGTATTTT	CASSGVGTGHPTDAQYF
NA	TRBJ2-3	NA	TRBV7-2	TGTGCCAGCAGCTTATTTGGTGGAAACACAGATACGCAGTATTTT	CASSLFGGNTDTQYF
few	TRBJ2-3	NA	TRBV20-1	TGCAGTGTGGAGGGGGCCGCAGATACGCAGTATTTT	CSVEGAADTQYF
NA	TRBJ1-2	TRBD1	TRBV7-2	TGTGCCAGCAGCTTATCCAGGACAGGGAACTATGGCTACACCTTC	CASSLSRTGNYGYTF
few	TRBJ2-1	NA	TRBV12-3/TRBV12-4	TGTGCCAGCATCCCAAGCCTAGCATTCCGGAATGAGCAGTTCTTC	CASIPSLAFRNEQFF
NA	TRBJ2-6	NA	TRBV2	TGTGCCAGCAGACACCGGGCGGGGACTGGGGCCAACGTCCTGACTTTC	CASRHRAGTGANVLTF
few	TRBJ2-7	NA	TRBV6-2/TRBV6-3	TGTGCCAGCAGTTACGCTGGCATTACCTACGAGCAGTACTTC	CASSYAGITYEQYF
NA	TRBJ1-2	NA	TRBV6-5	TGTGCCAGCAGCGAGCAACAGACAGACTCCTTCGACGGCTACACCTTC	CASSEQQTDSFDGYTF
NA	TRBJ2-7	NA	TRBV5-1	TGCGCCAGCACTACGGGGAACCCCTACGAGCAGTACTTC	CASTTGNPYEQYF
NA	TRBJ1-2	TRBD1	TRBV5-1	TGCGCCAGCAGCACGGACAGGGCCCCTTTTGGCTATGGCTACACCTTC	CASSTDRAPFGYGYTF
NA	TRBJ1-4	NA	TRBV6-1	TGTGCCAGCAGTAATTTGCGGACTCTTCTCGAAAAACTGTTTTTT	CASSNLRTLLEKLFF
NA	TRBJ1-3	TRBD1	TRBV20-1	TGCAGTGCTAGGGTGGACAGGGGAAACACCATATATTTT	CSARVDRGNTIYF